Listed here are 3 T cell receptor beta chains from one sample, sequenced in a study of T-cell memory formation after mild COVID-19. TCRdb re-called the 5' RACE reads through MiXCR, storing one row per CDR3 protein. The sample includes about 350,000 distinct CDR3 sequences, roughly 15% of them seen just once. The sequencing input was PBMCs or a T cell subset sorted from them (not recorded which). The receptors were gathered from a man aged 18 to 30 who had mild COVID-19 (a few samples of this study predate the infection). Cell type and time point are not known.

The genes are TRBV4-2 and TRBJ2-1, with D unclear. This CDR3 has 15 residues. Trimming removed 5 bases from V and 7 bases from J, with 18 bases in between. Germline CDR1 LGHNA, CDR2 YNFKEQ. The CDR3 DNA reads TGTGCCAGCAGCACACGCGGCGACGGGTATAATGAGCAGTTCTTC. It is translated as CASSTRGDGYNEQFF.

This clonotype was counted between two and nine times. The rearrangement joins TRBV5-1 to TRBJ1-2; D is unresolved. The CDR3 is 14 residues long. CDR1 is SGHRS and CDR2 is YFSETQ in the germline V gene. The V gene lost 0 bases and the J gene lost 3 bases, with 9 bases spanning the gap. This CDR3 reads CASSLEAAYYGYTF. CDR3 nucleotide sequence: TGCGCCAGCAGCTTGGAAGCAGCCTACTATGGCTACACCTTC.

This clonotype showed up just a few times. In nucleotides, the CDR3 is TGTGCCAGCAGCGTAGATTCGGCTTCTCCCCTTGGCTACACCTTC. Protein product: CASSVDSASPLGYTF. The chain is built from TRBV9 and TRBJ1-2; no reliable D call. The germline CDR1 and CDR2 sequences are SGDLS and YYNGEE. V was clipped by 0 bases and J by 7 bases, with 16 bases between them. This CDR3 spans 15 amino acids. The whole variable domain, filled in from reference TRBV9 and TRBJ1-2, reads DSGVTQTPKHLITATGQRVTLRCSPRSGDLSVYWYQQSLDQGLQFLIQYYNGEERAKGNILERFSAQQFPDLHSELNLSSLELGDSALYFCASSVDSASPLGYTFGSGTRLTVV.